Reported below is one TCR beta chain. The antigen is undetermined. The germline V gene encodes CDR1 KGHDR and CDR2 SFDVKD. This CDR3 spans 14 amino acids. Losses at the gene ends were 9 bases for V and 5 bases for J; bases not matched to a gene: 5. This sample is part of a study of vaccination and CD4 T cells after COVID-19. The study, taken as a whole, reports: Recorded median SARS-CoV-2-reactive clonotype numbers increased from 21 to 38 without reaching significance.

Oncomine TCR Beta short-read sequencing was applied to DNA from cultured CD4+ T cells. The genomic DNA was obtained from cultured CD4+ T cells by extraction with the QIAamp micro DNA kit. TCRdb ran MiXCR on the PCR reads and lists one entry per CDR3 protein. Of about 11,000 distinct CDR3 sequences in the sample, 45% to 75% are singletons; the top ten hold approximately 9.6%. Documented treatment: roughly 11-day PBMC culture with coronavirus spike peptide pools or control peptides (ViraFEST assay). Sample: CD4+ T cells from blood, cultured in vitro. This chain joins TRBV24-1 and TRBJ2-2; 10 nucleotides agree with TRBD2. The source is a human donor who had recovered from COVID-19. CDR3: CATGPSGSTGELFF. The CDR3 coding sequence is TGTGCCACCGGGCCTAGCGGGAGTACCGGGGAGCTGTTTTTT.